These 18 T cell receptor beta chains came from one sample sequenced in a study of blood T cell repertoires in COVID-19. The data were produced by immunoSEQ multiplex PCR, yet TCRdb's version contains in-frame clones alone and is incomplete. Counted here are hundreds of thousands of clones, about nine tenths occurring once; the ten biggest clones make up around 4.6%. The sample comprised PBMCs or T cells enriched from blood (not recorded which). Receptor source: a man aged 30 to 45 who had recovered from COVID-19.

The chain couples TRBV28 to TRBJ1-1, with D possibly TRBD1 on 6 matching bases. Germline V gives CDR1 MDHEN, CDR2 SYDVKM. This CDR3 contains 10 residues. The V end was cut by 8 bases, the J end by 10 bases, with 11 bases between. CDR3 sequence: CASSGVTAFF. CDR3 sequence (DNA): TGTGCCAGCTCAGGGGTTACAGCTTTCTTT.

J is TRBJ1-1 and V is TRBV28; 7 bases fit TRBD1. V lost 6 bases and J lost 0; bases outside the gene matches: 13. The CDR3 covers 17 residues. Germline lookup yields CDR1 MDHEN and CDR2 SYDVKM. The CDR3 sequence is CASRPGTDIIMNTEAFF. The CDR3 DNA sequence: TGTGCCAGCAGACCCGGGACAGACATTATTATGAACACTGAAGCTTTCTTT.

The chain employs TRBV11-3 and TRBJ2-7; 7 nucleotides align to TRBD1. Unmatched junction bases numbered 6, after V lost 11 bases and J lost 2 bases. The CDR3 has 12 residues. Germline-derived CDR1 and CDR2 are SGHNT and YENEEA. CDR3 sequence reads: CASGQGAYEQYF. The CDR3 DNA is TGTGCCTCGGGGCAGGGGGCCTACGAGCAGTACTTC. The whole variable domain, remainder taken from reference TRBV11-3 and TRBJ2-7, is EAGVVQSPRYKIIEKKQPVAFWCNPISGHNTLYWYLQNLGQGPELLIRYENEEAVDDSQLPKDRFSAERLKGVDSTLKIQPAELGDSAVYLCASGQGAYEQYFGPGTRLTVT.

This rearrangement joins TRBV4-1 to TRBJ2-3; 8 nucleotides agree with TRBD2. CDR3 size: 14 residues. The ends lost 4 bases at V and 2 bases at J; junction bases unmatched: 2. In germline, CDR1 is MGHRA, CDR2 YSYEKL. In DNA, the CDR3 is TGCGCCAGCAGCCTTAGCGGGGACACAGATACGCAGTATTTT. Residues: CASSLSGDTDTQYF.

The chain uses TRBV5-4 and TRBJ1-6; D is perhaps TRBD1 (5 bases). From germline, CDR1 is SGHNT and CDR2 YYREEE (reference sequence). The CDR3 totals 14 residues. The V end was cut by 0 bases, the J end by 10 bases, with 11 bases between. Written as DNA, the CDR3 is TGTGCCAGCAGCTTGGAGGGAAAGGGGTCACCCCTCCACTTT. It codes for CASSLEGKGSPLHF.

This chain connects TRBV21-1 to TRBJ2-2; the DNA was not used to check the table's D call, TRBD2. TRBV21-1 counts as a pseudogene. CDR3 length equals 17 residues. This chain's CDR3 is CASSPGLAGVGTGELFF. The CDR3 DNA sequence: TGTGCCAGCAGCCCTGGACTAGCGGGAGTCGGCACCGGGGAGCTGTTTTTT.

This rearrangement joins TRBV28 to TRBJ1-1; 7 bases are a match to TRBD1. CDR1 is MDHEN, CDR2 SYDVKM, per germline. Trimming removed 5 bases from V and 3 bases from J; junction bases left unmatched: 15. The CDR3 loop spans 17 amino acids. The CDR3 loop reads CASSPHRGQKEDTEAFF. CDR3 nucleotide sequence: TGTGCCAGCAGTCCTCACAGGGGCCAAAAGGAGGACACTGAAGCTTTCTTT.

The chain joins TRBV7-9 to TRBJ2-1; D might be TRBD2 (6 bases). Germline CDR1 SEHNR, CDR2 FQNEAQ (reference sequence). Trimming pared 1 base from V and 2 bases from J, leaving 12 bases between. The CDR3 is made up of 16 amino acids. This chain's CDR3 is CASSLGTGDPYNEQFF. CDR3 bases: TGTGCCAGCAGCTTAGGGACGGGGGATCCCTACAATGAGCAGTTCTTC.

The V gene is TRBV11-3, the J gene TRBJ2-1; weak D call: TRBD2 (7 bases). There are 16 residues in the CDR3. Trimming took 5 bases from V and 6 from J, leaving 20 bases between them. Germline loops: CDR1 SGHNT, CDR2 YENEEA. The CDR3 region is CASSRGGRAFSNEQFF. In DNA, the CDR3 is TGTGCCAGCAGCCGAGGGGGGAGGGCTTTTTCCAATGAGCAGTTCTTC.

This sequence joins TRBV7-9 and TRBJ1-2; the D is unclear. CDR1 SEHNR and CDR2 FQNEAQ come from the germline V gene (reference sequence). The V and J ends lost 5 bases and 8 bases respectively, with 15 bases between them. CDR3 length equals 13 residues. The CDR3 DNA sequence: TGTGCCAGCAGCCCCGATAGGAGGCCCGGCTACACCTTC. Translating it yields CASSPDRRPGYTF.

The V and J genes are TRBV29-1 and TRBJ2-2; the match to TRBD2 covers 8 bases. Trimming at V came to 5 bases and at J to 0 bases, leaving 2 bases not matched to a gene. The CDR3 length is 14 residues. Germline assignment: CDR1 SQVTM and CDR2 ANQGSEA. CDR3 DNA: TGCAGCGTTACGCGGGGGGCGAACACCGGGGAGCTGTTTTTT. It translates to CSVTRGANTGELFF.

The chain combines TRBV2 with TRBJ1-4, with D possibly matching TRBD1 (6 bases). Per germline, CDR1 SNHLY and CDR2 FYNNEI. Between the trimmed V and J ends, which lost 3 bases and 8 bases, there was a span of 10 bases. The CDR3 sequence is 13 residues long. The CDR3 region has the DNA TGTGCCAGCAGTGAGGGGGCGAGGGAAAAACTGTTTTTT. Protein: CASSEGAREKLFF.

The J gene is TRBJ1-6, the V gene TRBV27; tentative D call: TRBD1 (5 bases). The CDR3 loop spans 16 amino acids. Germline loops: CDR1 MNHEY, CDR2 SMNVEV (reference sequence). The V and J ends lost 6 bases and 10 bases respectively, with 22 bases between them. The DNA for the CDR3 is TGTGCCAGCAGGGACCAAACCGGGACTGGGCGCTCACCCCTCCACTTT. Translated: CASRDQTGTGRSPLHF.

The chain joins TRBV29-1 to TRBJ2-5; D possibly corresponds to TRBD2 (6 bases). The CDR3 contains 12 residues. Trimming removed 6 bases at V and 3 bases at J, with 11 bases between. Looked up from germline, CDR1 is SQVTM and CDR2 is ANQGSEA. The CDR3 DNA reads TGCAGCGTGGGGAGGCTGGAAGAGACCCAGTACTTC. This translates into CSVGRLEETQYF.

J is TRBJ1-1 and V is TRBV5-5, with 9 bases fitting TRBD1. The CDR3 has 15 residues. Germline V gene sequence: CDR1 SGHKS, CDR2 YYEKEE (reference sequence). Trimming removed 4 bases from V and 0 bases from J; junction bases left unmatched: 4. This CDR3 is CASSVGQGMNTEAFF. The CDR3 nucleotides read TGTGCCAGCAGCGTGGGACAGGGCATGAACACTGAAGCTTTCTTT.

The chain uses TRBV3-1 (or the pseudogene TRBV3-2) and TRBJ2-7, with 8 nucleotides matching TRBD2. Per the germline V gene, CDR1 is LGHDT and CDR2 is YNNKEL (reference sequence). V lost 7 bases to trimming and J lost 7 bases; unmatched junction nucleotides: 15. This CDR3 region has 15 residues. The CDR3 reads CASTPVGGGGTEQYF. The CDR3 nucleotides read TGTGCCAGCACCCCAGTCGGTGGCGGGGGGACTGAGCAGTACTTC.

This sequence joins TRBV2 and TRBJ2-1; D not certain. The germline gives CDR1 SNHLY, CDR2 FYNNEI. CDR3 length: 15 residues. Trimming removed 2 bases from V and 1 base from J, with 9 bases in between. For the CDR3, the DNA is TGTGCCAGCAGTGAAAGAAGAGGATCCTACAATGAGCAGTTCTTC. Translation: CASSERRGSYNEQFF.

This chain links TRBV7-9 with TRBJ1-2; D unresolved. Germline CDR1 is SEHNR and CDR2 is FQNEAQ (reference sequence). The CDR3 is made up of 14 amino acids. Trimming stripped 0 bases from V and 1 base from J, with 6 bases between. For the CDR3, the DNA is TGTGCCAGCAGCTTAGCGAACGGTAACTATGGCTACACCTTC. Translating gives CASSLANGNYGYTF.